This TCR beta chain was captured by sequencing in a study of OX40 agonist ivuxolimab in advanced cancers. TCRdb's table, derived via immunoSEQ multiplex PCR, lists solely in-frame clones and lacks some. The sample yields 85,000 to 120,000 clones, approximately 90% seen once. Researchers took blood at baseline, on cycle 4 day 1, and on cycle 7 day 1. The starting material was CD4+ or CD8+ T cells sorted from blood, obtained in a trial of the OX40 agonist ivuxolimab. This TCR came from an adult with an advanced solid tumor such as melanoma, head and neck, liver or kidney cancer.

The CDR3 region has the DNA TGTGCCAGCGGGACTCACCTTTACAATGAGCAGTTCTTC. Protein product: CASGTHLYNEQFF. The chain joins TRBV28 to TRBJ2-1, with D perhaps TRBD2 (6 bases). The CDR3 runs 13 residues. Trimming took off 8 bases at V and 4 bases at J, with 12 bases between the two ends. Germline V gene lookup returns CDR1 MDHEN and CDR2 SYDVKM.